This TCR beta chain comes out of a study of T cell responses to AZD1222 COVID-19 vaccine. Clones were sequenced by immunoSEQ multiplex PCR, and TCRdb holds only the in-frame ones, with some missing. The sample consists of under 70,000 clones, over 70% of them appearing once. Trimming removed 1 base at V and 5 bases at J, with 15 bases between. This CDR3 is built from 15 residues. The germline V gene has CDR1 MGHRA and CDR2 YSYEKL. The chain joins TRBV4-1 to TRBJ2-7, with D tentatively TRBD2 (5 bases). The receptor was isolated from an adult in good health. The sequences come from peripheral blood, collected on day 0 of AZD1222 vaccination. CDR3 coding DNA: TGCGCCAGCAGCCAAGGGGCCTCCGAGCGGCACGAGCAGTACTTC. Amino acid sequence: CASSQGASERHEQYF.